This is a list of T cell receptor beta chains from one sample in a study of shared clonotypes between healthy human individuals. The assay was immunoSEQ multiplex PCR, and TCRdb's table has in-frame clones only and misses some. The table includes about 2.1 million clones, more than 85% detected once. What was sequenced was naive CD8+ T cells from PBMCs. Receptors were obtained from a man between 18 and 29 years old in good health. Some clones in this sample may be carry-over from other donors' samples. Each CDR3 is given with its conserved first and last residue. The D gene is left open where the match is weak. Clone size is not always given. Where it is, it says once, few, many or a class for expanded clones.

>TRBV5-1|TRBJ2-7|.|.
TGCGCCAGCAGCTTGGGGGACCGCAGAACCTACGAGCAGTACTTC
CASSLGDRRTYEQYF
>TRBV27|TRBJ1-1|.|.
TGTGCCAGCAGTCCCAGAGTTAGCCTGGAGGCTTTCTTT
CASSPRVSLEAFF
>TRBV7-6|TRBJ2-2|.|.
TGTGCCAGCAGCCCTTCGACTGGATACCCAGAGCTGTTTTTT
CASSPSTGYPELFF
>TRBV5-1|TRBJ2-7|.|TRBD1
TGCGCCAGCAGCTTGGCCGGGACAGCCTACGAGCAGTACTTC
CASSLAGTAYEQYF
>TRBV30|TRBJ1-3|.|.
TGTGCCTTTTGGACGACGAGCTCTGGAAACACCATATATTTT
CAFWTTSSGNTIYF
>TRBV19|TRBJ2-7|.|.
TGTGCCAGTAGTATTAGCGCGGGAATCTTCTCCTACGAGCAGTACTTC
CASSISAGIFSYEQYF
>TRBV9|TRBJ2-7|once|.
TGTGCCAGCAGCAGAGGGGACGTCCAAGCCCACGAGCAGTACTTC
CASSRGDVQAHEQYF
>TRBV4-1|TRBJ2-1|.|TRBD2
TGCGCCAGCAGCCAAGTCAGGAGGGAGGGCCCGGTCAATGAGCAGTTCTTC
CASSQVRREGPVNEQFF
>TRBV29-1|TRBJ2-3|.|.
TGCAGCGTTGACGGGGGACCCAGCACAGATACGCAGTATTTT
CSVDGGPSTDTQYF
>TRBV11-2|TRBJ2-1|.|.
TGTGCCAGCAGCCCCCTAATAGGCGGGAATGAGCAGTTCTTC
CASSPLIGGNEQFF
>TRBV13|TRBJ1-3|.|.
TGTGCCAGCAGCTCCCGCGGGGGTAGCCACTCTGGAAACACCATATATTTT
CASSSRGGSHSGNTIYF
>TRBV6-6|TRBJ2-7|once|TRBD2
TGTGCCAGCATTACTTCCGAGCGGGATGGACTCGAGCAGTACTTC
CASITSERDGLEQYF
>TRBV7-2|TRBJ2-4|.|.
TGTGCCAGCAGCTTTACCAAAAACATTCAGTACTTC
CASSFTKNIQYF
>TRBV29-1|TRBJ2-3|.|.
TGCAGCGTTGGAGTCGGGGGAATGGATACGCAGTATTTT
CSVGVGGMDTQYF
>TRBV29-1|TRBJ2-7|.|.
TGCAGCGTTGTAGTTACAGGGTACGAGCAGTACTTC
CSVVVTGYEQYF
>TRBV7-3|TRBJ2-1|.|TRBD2
TGTGCCAGCAGCTTAGAAGGACTAGCGGGGTCACGTGAGCAGTTCTTC
CASSLEGLAGSREQFF
>TRBV5-6|TRBJ1-1|.|.
TGTGCCAGCAGCTTAGGGGAGGACACTGAAGCTTTCTTT
CASSLGEDTEAFF
>TRBV2|TRBJ1-1|.|.
TGTGCCAGCAGTGAAGGTCGGAACACTGAAGCTTTCTTT
CASSEGRNTEAFF
>TRBV6-6|TRBJ1-5|.|TRBD1
TGTGCCAGCAGCCGGGACAGGGGACAGCCCCAGCATTTT
CASSRDRGQPQHF
>TRBV14|TRBJ2-7|.|TRBD2
TGTGCCAGCAGACTAGCGGGAACCTACGAGCAGTACTTC
CASRLAGTYEQYF
>TRBV9|TRBJ2-7|.|TRBD1
TGTGCCAGCAGCGTAGTGGGGACAGGGTCCCCCGAGCAGTACTTC
CASSVVGTGSPEQYF
>TRBV7-9|TRBJ2-2|.|.
TGTGCCAGCAGCCCTGCAGCAGGTCTTGATCCCCCCAACACCGGGGAGCTGTTTTTT
CASSPAAGLDPPNTGELFF
>TRBV9|TRBJ2-1|once|TRBD1
TGTGCCAGCAGCGTCGGCGGACAGGGGGCTGAGCAGTTCTTC
CASSVGGQGAEQFF
>TRBV28|TRBJ2-7|.|TRBD1
TGTGCCAGCAGTCTGGACAGGGAGCACCAGTACTTC
CASSLDREHQYF
>TRBV10-3|TRBJ1-2|.|.
TGTGCCATCAGTGAGTCGACGAGGGCGGGAGCTAACTATGGCTACACCTTC
CAISESTRAGANYGYTF
>TRBV9|TRBJ2-3|.|TRBD1
TGTGCCAGCAGCCCCCGGGGGACAGGGAATACAGATACGCAGTATTTT
CASSPRGTGNTDTQYF
>TRBV5-4|TRBJ1-4|.|.
TGTGCCAGCAGCTTATCGGGCCAGGGGCGGACTAATGAAAAACTGTTTTTT
CASSLSGQGRTNEKLFF
>TRBV4-1|TRBJ2-7|.|.
TGCGCCAGCAGCCAAGGGCATGAGGTGGTGGTCCCCGAGCAGTACTTC
CASSQGHEVVVPEQYF
>TRBV28|TRBJ2-7|.|TRBD1
TGTGCCAGCAGTGGGACCGGGACAGAGTACGAGCAGTACTTC
CASSGTGTEYEQYF
>TRBV10-3|TRBJ2-1|.|TRBD1
TGTGCCATCAGGGAAACAGGGGGCGTTTCCTACAATGAGCAGTTCTTC
CAIRETGGVSYNEQFF
>TRBV7-9|TRBJ1-4|.|.
TGTGCCAGCAGCTCCCCTACGGAGGGGAAGTTTCGGGAAAAACTGTTTTTT
CASSSPTEGKFREKLFF
>TRBV28|TRBJ1-5|.|.
TGTGCCAGCATGTTACGGAGTTGGCAGCCCCAGCATTTT
CASMLRSWQPQHF
>TRBV9|TRBJ2-3|.|.
TGTGCCAGCAGCGTAGGAACTAGTGGCGGGGATACGCAGTATTTT
CASSVGTSGGDTQYF
>TRBV10-3|TRBJ2-7|.|.
TGTGCCATCTTAACAAAAGGCGACGAGCAGTACTTC
CAILTKGDEQYF
>TRBV27|TRBJ1-1|.|.
TGTGCCAGCACCACAACCGGGGGCTCGTCTGAAGCTTTCTTT
CASTTTGGSSEAFF
>TRBV27|TRBJ1-2|.|.
TGTGCCAGCAGTTACGCCTTTGGGGGAGCGGAGGATGGCTACACCTTC
CASSYAFGGAEDGYTF
>TRBV7-2|TRBJ2-1|once|TRBD2
TGTGCCAGCAGCCTAGCGGGAGGGCCCTTAAATGAGCAGTTCTTC
CASSLAGGPLNEQFF
>TRBV9|TRBJ2-2|few|TRBD1
TGTGCCAGCAGCGTCCACGACAGGGATACCGGGGAGCTGTTTTTT
CASSVHDRDTGELFF
>TRBV10-3|TRBJ2-7|.|TRBD2
TGTGCCACCGGGACTAGCGGGATGCCTTTGGGCGAGCAGTACTTC
CATGTSGMPLGEQYF
>TRBV5-6|TRBJ2-7|.|TRBD1
TGTGCCAGCAGCGCCCGGGACAGGGGCATCTACGAGCAGTACTTC
CASSARDRGIYEQYF
>TRBV6-5|TRBJ1-1|.|.
TGTGCCAGCAGTTACGACGGGGGCACTGAAGCTTTCTTT
CASSYDGGTEAFF
>TRBV6-6|TRBJ1-2|.|TRBD1
TGTGCCAGCAGTTACCCCGAGTCCGGGACAGGGCATGGCTACACCTTC
CASSYPESGTGHGYTF
>TRBV28|TRBJ1-1|.|.
TGTGCCAGCAGTTTTGGAGGGGCAGGGACTGAAGCTTTCTTT
CASSFGGAGTEAFF
>TRBV27|TRBJ2-7|.|.
TGTGCCAGCAGTCTACAGTTCTCCTACGAGCAGTACTTC
CASSLQFSYEQYF